A selection of T cell receptor beta chains follows, all from one sample in a study of blood T cell repertoires in COVID-19. The data were produced by immunoSEQ multiplex PCR, yet TCRdb's version contains in-frame clones alone and is incomplete. Of 200,000 to 250,000 clones in the sample, roughly 90% were seen once. The sequenced sample consisted of PBMCs or T cells enriched from blood (not recorded which). The receptor source for this set is a woman aged 40 to 55 with acute COVID-19. Each CDR3 is given with its conserved first and last residue. D genes are given only for firm matches. Rows give clone size only sometimes, using once, few, many, or a class for an expanded clone.

d_gene | j_gene | abundance | len | v_gene | CDR3nt | CDR3aa
- | TRBJ2-2 | - | 15 | TRBV5-1 | TGCGCCAGCAGGGAGGGGCAGGGACGCACCGGGGAGCTGTTTTTT | CASREGQGRTGELFF
- | TRBJ1-1 | - | 14 | TRBV7-6 | TGTGCCAGCAGCTTGGCGGGGTTGGGCACTGAAGCTTTCTTT | CASSLAGLGTEAFF
- | TRBJ1-6 | - | 14 | TRBV6-5 | TGTGCCAGCAGTCCTGGGAGAATACATTCACCCCTCCACTTT | CASSPGRIHSPLHF
- | TRBJ2-2 | - | 15 | TRBV19 | TGTGCCAGTAGTATTCCCGGGTCGAACACCGGGGAGCTGTTTTTT | CASSIPGSNTGELFF
TRBD1 | TRBJ1-1 | - | 15 | TRBV7-9 | TGTGCCAGCAGCAAGCAGGGGGCTTTAAACACTGAAGCTTTCTTT | CASSKQGALNTEAFF
TRBD1 | TRBJ1-6 | - | 16 | TRBV19 | TGTGCCAGTAGTTTCGGAGGGGGCGTGAAGGAATCACCCCTCCACTTT | CASSFGGGVKESPLHF
- | TRBJ1-5 | - | 14 | TRBV24-1 | TGTGCCACCAGTGCCACAGGGAGCAATCAGCCCCAGCATTTT | CATSATGSNQPQHF
- | TRBJ1-5 | - | 15 | TRBV2 | TGTGCCAGCAGTGCGTCGGGCGGGTGGAATCAGCCCCAGCATTTT | CASSASGGWNQPQHF
TRBD2 | TRBJ2-1 | - | 16 | TRBV2 | TGTGCCAGCAGGGCCTCGGTAGCGGGGGGGCCGGCTGAGCAGTTCTTC | CASRASVAGGPAEQFF
TRBD2 | TRBJ2-3 | - | 14 | TRBV19 | TGTGCCAGTAGTATGGGACTATACACAGATACGCAGTATTTT | CASSMGLYTDTQYF
- | TRBJ1-2 | - | 11 | TRBV5-1 | TGCGCCAGCAGCTTGGGAAGCGGCTACACCTTC | CASSLGSGYTF
- | TRBJ2-7 | - | 15 | TRBV6-5 | TGTGCCAGCAGTTACCAGGCGACAAAAACGTACGAGCAGTACTTC | CASSYQATKTYEQYF
TRBD1 | TRBJ2-5 | - | 15 | TRBV2 | TGTGCCAGCAGTTACCAGCGGGACAGGGGGGAGACCCAGTACTTC | CASSYQRDRGETQYF
- | TRBJ2-3 | - | 14 | TRBV9 | TGTGCCAGCAGCGTACTAGCTAGCACAGATACGCAGTATTTT | CASSVLASTDTQYF
- | TRBJ1-1 | - | 14 | TRBV5-5 | TGTGCCAGCAGCTTGTTTACAGGGAGAACTGAAGCTTTCTTT | CASSLFTGRTEAFF
- | TRBJ1-1 | - | 14 | TRBV3-1/TRBV3-2 | TGTGCCAGCAGCCAAGGGGACTCAAACACTGAAGCTTTCTTT | CASSQGDSNTEAFF
TRBD1 | TRBJ1-4 | - | 15 | TRBV5-1 | TGCGCCAGCAGCCGGGCCCGACAGGGAAATGAAAAACTGTTTTTT | CASSRARQGNEKLFF
- | TRBJ1-1 | few | 15 | TRBV19 | TGTGCCAGTAGTATAGCCCCCTTGGACATAACTGAAGCTTTCTTT | CASSIAPLDITEAFF
- | TRBJ1-1 | - | 14 | TRBV3-1/TRBV3-2 | TGTGCCAGCAGCCACCTTATGGGGGGGACTGAAGCTTTCTTT | CASSHLMGGTEAFF
- | TRBJ1-1 | - | 15 | TRBV6-5 | TGTGCCAGCAGTTTAAACCCAACGTCGCGCACTGAAGCTTTCTTT | CASSLNPTSRTEAFF
- | TRBJ2-1 | - | 13 | TRBV9 | TGTGCCAGCAGCGTAGTCTTGAGGAATGAGCAGTTCTTC | CASSVVLRNEQFF
- | TRBJ2-6 | - | 18 | TRBV7-2 | TGTGCCAGCAGCACCAACAGGGCCTACAGCTCTGGGGCCAACGTCCTGACTTTC | CASSTNRAYSSGANVLTF
- | TRBJ1-1 | - | 13 | TRBV11-1 | TGTGCCAGCAGCTTATATCAGGGGTCTGAAGCTTTCTTT | CASSLYQGSEAFF
TRBD1 | TRBJ1-1 | - | 20 | TRBV29-1 | TGCAGCGTCCGAACCCGTACACCGAAAAGACAGGGGGCGAGTGGCACTGAAGCTTTCTTT | CSVRTRTPKRQGASGTEAFF
- | TRBJ1-4 | - | 11 | TRBV30 | TGTGCCTGGTCCTATAATGAAAAACTGTTTTTT | CAWSYNEKLFF